This T cell receptor (beta chain) is drawn from a study of T-cell memory formation after mild COVID-19. Barcoded TCR alpha and TCR beta cDNA libraries with UMIs came from 5'RACE using constant-segment primers. TCRdb re-called the 5' RACE reads through MiXCR, storing one row per CDR3 protein. The sample carries around 440,000 distinct CDR3 sequences, 15% to 20% recorded once. Concerning this clonotype: As yet, its antigen is unknown.

The study's findings and limits: CM and EM subsets held most contracting CD4+ clones; EMRA held CD8+ ones.

Trimming cost V 6 bases and J 1 base, with 8 bases left between them. The CDR3 has 13 amino acids. CDR1 SGHRS and CDR2 YFSETQ come from the germline V gene. The sequenced sample consisted of PBMCs or a T cell subset sorted from them (not recorded which). This clonotype was obtained from an adult woman who had mild COVID-19 (a few samples of this study predate the infection). Cell type and time point are not known. The rearrangement links TRBV5-1 to TRBJ2-1; a possible D gene is TRBD2 (6 bases). CDR3 sequence: CASKLASYNEQFF. The CDR3 nucleotides are TGCGCCAGCAAACTAGCATCCTACAATGAGCAGTTCTTC. Combining the CDR3 with reference TRBV5-1 and TRBJ2-1 gives the whole variable domain KAGVTQTPRYLIKTRGQQVTLSCSPISGHRSVSWYQQTPGQGLQFLFEYFSETQRNKGNFPGRFSGRQFSNSRSEMNVSTLELGDSALYLCASKLASYNEQFFGPGTRLTVL.